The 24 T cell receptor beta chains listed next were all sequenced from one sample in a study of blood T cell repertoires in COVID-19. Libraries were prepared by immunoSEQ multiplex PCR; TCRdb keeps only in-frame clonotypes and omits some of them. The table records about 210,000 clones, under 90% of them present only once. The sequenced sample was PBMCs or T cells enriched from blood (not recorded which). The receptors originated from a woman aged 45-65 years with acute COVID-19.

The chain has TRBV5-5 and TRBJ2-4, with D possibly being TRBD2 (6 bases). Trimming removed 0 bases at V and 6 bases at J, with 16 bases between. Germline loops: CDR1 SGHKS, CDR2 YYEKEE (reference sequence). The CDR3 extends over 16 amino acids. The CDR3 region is CASSLAPRGSGNIQYF. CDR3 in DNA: TGTGCCAGCAGCTTGGCCCCACGGGGGTCAGGAAACATTCAGTACTTC.

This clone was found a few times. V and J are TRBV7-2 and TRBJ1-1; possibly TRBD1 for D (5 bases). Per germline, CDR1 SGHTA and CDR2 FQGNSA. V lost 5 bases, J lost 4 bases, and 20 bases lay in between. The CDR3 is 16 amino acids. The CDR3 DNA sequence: TGTGCCAGCAGCCCTGGCGGGGGGGATCGTAGCACTGAAGCTTTCTTT. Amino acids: CASSPGGGDRSTEAFF.

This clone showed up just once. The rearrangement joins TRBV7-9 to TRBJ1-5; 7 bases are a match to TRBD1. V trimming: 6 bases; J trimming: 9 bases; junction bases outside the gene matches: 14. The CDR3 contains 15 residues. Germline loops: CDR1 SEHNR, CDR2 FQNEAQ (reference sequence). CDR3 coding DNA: TGTGCCAGCAGTCGTGAGACAGGGTATGGTCTGCCCCAGCATTTT. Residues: CASSRETGYGLPQHF. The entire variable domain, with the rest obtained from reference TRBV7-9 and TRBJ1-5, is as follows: DTGVSQNPRHKITKRGQNVTFRCDPISEHNRLYWYRQTLGQGPEFLTYFQNEAQLEKSRLLSDRFSAERPKGSFSTLEIQRTEQGDSAMYLCASSRETGYGLPQHFGDGTRLSIL.

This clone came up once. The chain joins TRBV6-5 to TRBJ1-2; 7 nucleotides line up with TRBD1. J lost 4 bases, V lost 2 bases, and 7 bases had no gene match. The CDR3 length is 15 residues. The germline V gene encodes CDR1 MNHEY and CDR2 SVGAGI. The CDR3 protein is CASSYDRALSYGYTF. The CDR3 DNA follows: TGTGCCAGCAGTTACGACAGGGCCCTTTCCTATGGCTACACCTTC.

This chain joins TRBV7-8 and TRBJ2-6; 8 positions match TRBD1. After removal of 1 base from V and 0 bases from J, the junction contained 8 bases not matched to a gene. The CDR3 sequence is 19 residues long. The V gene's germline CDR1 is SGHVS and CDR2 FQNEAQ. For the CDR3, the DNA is TGTGCCAGCAGCTTAGGGGGACAGGCACCGAGCTCTGGGGCCAACGTCCTGACTTTC. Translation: CASSLGGQAPSSGANVLTF.

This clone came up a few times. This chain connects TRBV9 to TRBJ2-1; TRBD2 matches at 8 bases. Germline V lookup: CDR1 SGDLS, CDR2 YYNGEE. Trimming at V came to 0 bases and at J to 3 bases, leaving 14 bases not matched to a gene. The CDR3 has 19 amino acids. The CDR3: CASSVAGVSGNYYYNEQFF. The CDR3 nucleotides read TGTGCCAGCAGCGTAGCTGGTGTTAGCGGGAACTACTACTACAATGAGCAGTTCTTC.

CDR3 sequence (DNA): TGCAGCGTTGAAGACGGTACGTACGAGCAGTACTTC. This gives the protein CSVEDGTYEQYF. The V gene is TRBV29-1, the J gene TRBJ2-7; D unclear. The V end lost 0 bases, the J end lost 4 bases, and 7 bases lay between the germline ends. From germline, CDR1 is SQVTM and CDR2 ANQGSEA. This CDR3 is built from 12 residues.

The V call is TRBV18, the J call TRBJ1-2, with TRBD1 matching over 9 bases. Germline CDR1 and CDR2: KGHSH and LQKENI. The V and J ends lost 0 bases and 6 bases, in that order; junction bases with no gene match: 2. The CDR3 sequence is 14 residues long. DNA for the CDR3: TGTGCCAGCTCACCACCGGGGACAGGGAATGGCTACACCTTC. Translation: CASSPPGTGNGYTF.

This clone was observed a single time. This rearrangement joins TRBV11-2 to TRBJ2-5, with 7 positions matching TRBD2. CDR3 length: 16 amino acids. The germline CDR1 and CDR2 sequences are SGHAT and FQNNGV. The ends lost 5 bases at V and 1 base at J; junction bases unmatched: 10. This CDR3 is CASSPPGLSRQETQYF. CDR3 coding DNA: TGTGCCAGCAGCCCCCCGGGACTATCCCGCCAAGAGACCCAGTACTTC. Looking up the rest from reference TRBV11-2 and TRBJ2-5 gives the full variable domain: EAGVAQSPRYKIIEKRQSVAFWCNPISGHATLYWYQQILGQGPKLLIQFQNNGVVDDSQLPKDRFSAERLKGVDSTLKIQPAKLEDSAVYLCASSPPGLSRQETQYFGPGTRLLVL.

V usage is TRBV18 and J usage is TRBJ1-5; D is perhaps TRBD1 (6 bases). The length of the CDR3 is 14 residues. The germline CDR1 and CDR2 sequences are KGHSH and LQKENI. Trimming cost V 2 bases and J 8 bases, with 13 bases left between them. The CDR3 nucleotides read TGTGCCAGCTCACCAGGGACCGCAGGGGAGCCCCAGCATTTT. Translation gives CASSPGTAGEPQHF.

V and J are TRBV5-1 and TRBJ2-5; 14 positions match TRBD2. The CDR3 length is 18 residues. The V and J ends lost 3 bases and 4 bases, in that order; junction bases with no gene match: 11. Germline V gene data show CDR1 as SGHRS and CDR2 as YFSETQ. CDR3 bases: TGCGCCAGCAGCTCGATATTGACTAGCGGGGGGGCCCTAGAGACCCAGTACTTC. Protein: CASSSILTSGGALETQYF.

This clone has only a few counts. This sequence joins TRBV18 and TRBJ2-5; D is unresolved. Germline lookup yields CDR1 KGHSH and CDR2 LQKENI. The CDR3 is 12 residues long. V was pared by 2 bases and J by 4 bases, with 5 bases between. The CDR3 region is CASSPNRETQYF. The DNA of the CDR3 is TGTGCCAGCTCACCAAATCGAGAGACCCAGTACTTC.

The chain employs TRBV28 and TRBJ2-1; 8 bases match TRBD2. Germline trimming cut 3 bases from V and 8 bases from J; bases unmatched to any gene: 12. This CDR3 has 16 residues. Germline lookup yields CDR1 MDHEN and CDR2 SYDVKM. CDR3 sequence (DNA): TGTGCCAGCAGTTTTGTGGGGGTAGCGGGGCTGGATGAGCAGTTCTTC. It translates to CASSFVGVAGLDEQFF.

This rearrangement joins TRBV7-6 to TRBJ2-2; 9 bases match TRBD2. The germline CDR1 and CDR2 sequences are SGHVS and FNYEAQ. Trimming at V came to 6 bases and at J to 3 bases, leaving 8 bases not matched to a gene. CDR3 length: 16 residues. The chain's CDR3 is CASSLFGGGDTGELFF. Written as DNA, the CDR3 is TGTGCCAGCAGTCTATTTGGCGGGGGGGACACCGGGGAGCTGTTTTTT. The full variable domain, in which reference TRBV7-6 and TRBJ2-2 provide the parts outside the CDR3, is GAGVSQSPRYKVTKRGQDVALRCDPISGHVSLYWYRQALGQGPEFLTYFNYEAQQDKSGLPNDRFSAERPEGSISTLTIQRTEQRDSAMYRCASSLFGGGDTGELFFGEGSRLTVL.

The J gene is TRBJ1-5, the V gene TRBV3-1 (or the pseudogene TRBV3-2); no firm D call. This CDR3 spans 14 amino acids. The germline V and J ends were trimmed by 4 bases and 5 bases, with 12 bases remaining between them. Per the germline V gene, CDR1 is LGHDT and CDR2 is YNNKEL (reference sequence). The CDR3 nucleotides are TGTGCCAGCAGCCCCTCGGAGGGCCATCAGCCCCAGCATTTT. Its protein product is CASSPSEGHQPQHF.

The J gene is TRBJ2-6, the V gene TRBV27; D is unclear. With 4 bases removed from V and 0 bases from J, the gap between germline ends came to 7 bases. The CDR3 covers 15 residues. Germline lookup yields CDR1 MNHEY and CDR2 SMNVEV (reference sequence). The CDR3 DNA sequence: TGTGCCAGCAGTTCCCCCAGCTCTGGGGCCAACGTCCTGACTTTC. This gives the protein CASSSPSSGANVLTF. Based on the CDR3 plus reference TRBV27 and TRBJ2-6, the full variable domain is EAQVTQNPRYLITVTGKKLTVTCSQNMNHEYMSWYRQDPGLGLRQIYYSMNVEVTDKGDVPEGYKVSRKEKRNFPLILESPSPNQTSLYFCASSSPSSGANVLTFGAGSRLTVL.

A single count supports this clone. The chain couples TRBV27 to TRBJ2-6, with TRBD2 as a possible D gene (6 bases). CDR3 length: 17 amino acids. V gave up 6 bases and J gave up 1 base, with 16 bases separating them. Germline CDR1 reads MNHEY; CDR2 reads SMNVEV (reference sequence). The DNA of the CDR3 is TGTGCCAGCAGATTTCAGGGACTCGAATCTGGGGCCAACGTCCTGACTTTC. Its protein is CASRFQGLESGANVLTF.

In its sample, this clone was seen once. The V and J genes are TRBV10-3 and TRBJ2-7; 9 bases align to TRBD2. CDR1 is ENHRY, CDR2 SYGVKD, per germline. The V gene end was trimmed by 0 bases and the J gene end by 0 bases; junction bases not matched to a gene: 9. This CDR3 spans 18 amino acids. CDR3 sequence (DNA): TGTGCCATCAGTGAGTCGACGGGTGCGGGACTAGCCTCCTACGAGCAGTACTTC. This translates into CAISESTGAGLASYEQYF.

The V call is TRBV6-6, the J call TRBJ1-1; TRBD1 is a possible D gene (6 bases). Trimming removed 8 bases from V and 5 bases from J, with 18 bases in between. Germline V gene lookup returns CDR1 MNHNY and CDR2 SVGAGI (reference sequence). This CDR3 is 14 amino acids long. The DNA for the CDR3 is TGTGCCAGCGGTGGTCAGGGGCGCGGGACTGAAGCTTTCTTT. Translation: CASGGQGRGTEAFF.

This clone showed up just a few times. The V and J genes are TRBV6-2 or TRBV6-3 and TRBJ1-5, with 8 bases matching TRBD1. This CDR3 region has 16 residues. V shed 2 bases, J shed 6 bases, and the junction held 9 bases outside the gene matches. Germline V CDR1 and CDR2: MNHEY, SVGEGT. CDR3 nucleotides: TGTGCCAGCAGTTACCGACTGACAGGGGTAGTTCAGCCCCAGCATTTT. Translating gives CASSYRLTGVVQPQHF.

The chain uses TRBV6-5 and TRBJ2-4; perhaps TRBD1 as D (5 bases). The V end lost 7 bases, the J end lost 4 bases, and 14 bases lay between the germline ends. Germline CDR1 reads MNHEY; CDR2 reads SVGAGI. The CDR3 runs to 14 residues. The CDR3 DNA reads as TGTGCCAGCACCACAGACAGCATAAAAAACATTCAGTACTTC. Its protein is CASTTDSIKNIQYF.

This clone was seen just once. CDR3 nucleotides: TGTGCCAGCAGCGACCAGGGGAACGAGGCCGGGGAGCTGTTTTTT. It yields the protein CASSDQGNEAGELFF. V gene TRBV9 combines with J gene TRBJ2-2, with D possibly matching TRBD1 (6 bases). Trimming took 3 bases from V and 6 from J, leaving 15 bases between them. Germline CDR1 SGDLS, CDR2 YYNGEE. The CDR3 contains 15 residues.

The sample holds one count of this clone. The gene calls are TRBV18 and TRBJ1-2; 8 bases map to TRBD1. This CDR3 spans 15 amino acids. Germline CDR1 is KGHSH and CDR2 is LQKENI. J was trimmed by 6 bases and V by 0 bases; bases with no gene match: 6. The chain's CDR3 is CASSPPNRGINGYTF. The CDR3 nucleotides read TGTGCCAGCTCACCACCGAACAGGGGGATCAATGGCTACACCTTC.

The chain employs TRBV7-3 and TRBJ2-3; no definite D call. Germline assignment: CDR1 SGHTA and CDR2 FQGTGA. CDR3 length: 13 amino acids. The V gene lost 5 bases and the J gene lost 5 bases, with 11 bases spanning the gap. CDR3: CASSVSSRDTQYF. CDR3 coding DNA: TGTGCCAGCAGCGTTTCTAGTAGAGATACGCAGTATTTT.